A single sample gave rise to the 32 T cell receptor beta chains below, sequenced in a study of control samples from healthy donors and cancer patients. Assay: immunoSEQ multiplex PCR; the TCRdb copy retains only in-frame clones and omits some. Of tens of thousands of clones listed, about 87% are singletons. Sequenced sample: PBMCs. These receptors were collected from a woman aged 60 to 75 with head and neck cancer.

The rearrangement links TRBV3-1 (or the pseudogene TRBV3-2) to TRBJ1-1, with no clear D. V gave up 7 bases and J gave up 7 bases, with 13 bases separating them. Looked up from germline, CDR1 is LGHDT and CDR2 is YNNKEL (reference sequence). This CDR3 is built from 12 residues. DNA for the CDR3: TGTGCCAGCAACTCTTTGTGGGGTGAAGCTTTCTTT. Encoded protein: CASNSLWGEAFF.

The genes are TRBV2 and TRBJ1-2, with D uncertain. CDR1 is SNHLY and CDR2 is FYNNEI in the germline V gene. This CDR3 comprises 14 residues. Trimming took off 11 bases at V and 0 bases at J, with 16 bases between the two ends. The CDR3 nucleotides are TGTGCCGGGCGGGCAGCATCTTCTAACTATGGCTACACCTTC. It codes for CAGRAASSNYGYTF.

The CDR3 sequence is CASSFGPVPYEQYF. The CDR3, as DNA: TGTGCCAGCTCATTCGGGCCAGTTCCCTACGAGCAGTACTTC. This chain uses TRBV9 with TRBJ2-7; the D is unclear. Per the germline V gene, CDR1 is SGDLS and CDR2 is YYNGEE. V was trimmed by 7 bases and J by 2 bases, leaving 16 bases between them. The CDR3 runs 14 residues.

The V and J genes are TRBV5-1 and TRBJ1-1; D unresolved. V dropped 0 bases and J dropped 7 bases, with 16 bases sitting between them. CDR3 size: 15 residues. The germline gives CDR1 SGHRS, CDR2 YFSETQ. The CDR3 sequence: CASSLVQDSLGEAFF. The CDR3 DNA reads TGCGCCAGCAGCTTGGTTCAGGACTCCCTCGGTGAAGCTTTCTTT.

The J gene is TRBJ1-1, the V gene TRBV5-4, with D unclear. The CDR3 contains 13 residues. CDR1 and CDR2 (germline): SGHNT, YYREEE (reference sequence). Trimming removed 2 bases from V and 2 bases from J, with 7 bases in between. The CDR3 nucleotides are TGTGCCAGCAGCTTATCGCATAACACTGAAGCTTTCTTT. As protein: CASSLSHNTEAFF.

CDR3 DNA sequence: TGTGCCAGCAGTTACCGTTGGCAGGGCAACTACGAGCAGTACTTC. It is translated as CASSYRWQGNYEQYF. The chain recombines TRBV6-5 with TRBJ2-7; possibly TRBD1 for D (5 bases). The CDR3 loop spans 15 amino acids. Trimming stripped 2 bases from V and 3 bases from J, with 14 bases between. The germline V gene has CDR1 MNHEY and CDR2 SVGAGI.

V and J are TRBV4-2 and TRBJ1-6, with D possibly being TRBD1 (6 bases). CDR1 is LGHNA and CDR2 is YNFKEQ in the germline V gene. The ends were cut back, 3 bases at V and 6 bases at J, with 15 bases in the middle. This CDR3 spans 16 amino acids. The CDR3 here is CASSHVGGRGNSPLHF. For the CDR3, the DNA is TGTGCCAGCAGCCACGTCGGGGGGCGCGGTAATTCACCCCTCCACTTT.

V is TRBV19 and J is TRBJ2-5, with D unclear. The germline CDR1 and CDR2 sequences are LNHDA and SQIVND (reference sequence). The germline V and J ends were trimmed by 5 bases and 1 base, with 11 bases remaining between them. The CDR3 is 14 amino acids. CDR3 DNA sequence: TGTGCCAGTAGTGCAGCGTCGGCCCAAGAGACCCAGTACTTC. Protein sequence: CASSAASAQETQYF.

The rearrangement links TRBV6-2 or TRBV6-3 to TRBJ2-1, with 11 bases identical to TRBD2. The J segment lost 5 bases and the V segment lost 6 bases, leaving 3 bases of the junction unmatched. Germline lookup yields CDR1 MNHEY and CDR2 SVGEGT. This CDR3 region has 14 residues. The CDR3 bases are TGTGCCAGCAGCCAACTAGCGGGGGACAATGAGCAGTTCTTC. It codes for CASSQLAGDNEQFF.

This rearrangement joins TRBV28 to TRBJ2-2; 11 nucleotides match TRBD1. This CDR3 is built from 16 residues. Germline V lookup: CDR1 MDHEN, CDR2 SYDVKM. The trim removed 2 bases at V and 5 bases at J, leaving 4 bases unmatched. CDR3 nucleotides: TGTGCCAGCAGTTTAGCCGGGACAGGGGGAACCGGGGAGCTGTTTTTT. Protein product: CASSLAGTGGTGELFF.

V usage is TRBV5-1 and J usage is TRBJ1-1; 8 nucleotides line up with TRBD1. Germline CDR1 SGHRS, CDR2 YFSETQ. The CDR3 loop spans 14 amino acids. Trimming removed 3 bases from V and 5 bases from J; junction bases left unmatched: 6. The CDR3 bases are TGCGCCAGCAGCTCCGGACAGGGACGGACTGAAGCTTTCTTT. Translating gives CASSSGQGRTEAFF.

The gene calls are TRBV7-9 and TRBJ2-7; D is possibly TRBD2 (9 bases). Trimming pared 4 bases from V and 5 bases from J, leaving 18 bases between. Germline assignment: CDR1 SEHNR and CDR2 FQNEAQ (reference sequence). This CDR3 spans 15 amino acids. This CDR3 is CASSSQGAGGDEQYF. In DNA, the CDR3 is TGTGCCAGCAGCTCCCAGGGGGCGGGAGGGGACGAGCAGTACTTC.

V is TRBV5-8 and J is TRBJ2-7; TRBD2 agrees at 12 bases. After removal of 2 bases from V and 4 bases from J, the junction contained 10 bases not matched to a gene. Germline CDR1 is SGHTS and CDR2 is YDEGEE. This CDR3 has 17 amino acids. CDR3 sequence reads: CASSFMMTSGRVYEQYF. CDR3 coding DNA: TGTGCCAGCAGCTTCATGATGACTAGCGGGAGAGTATACGAGCAGTACTTC.

This clone occurred once. This rearrangement joins TRBV11-2 to TRBJ2-7; 12 nucleotides match TRBD1. From germline, CDR1 is SGHAT and CDR2 FQNNGV. The CDR3 covers 16 residues. V shed 2 bases and J 4 bases; nucleotides not matched to a gene: 6. CDR3 amino acids: CASSLPGQGARYEQYF. CDR3 nucleotide sequence: TGTGCCAGCAGCTTACCGGGACAGGGGGCGCGGTACGAGCAGTACTTC.

The chain joins TRBV19 to TRBJ2-7; maybe TRBD2 (6 bases). This CDR3 region has 14 residues. Looked up from germline, CDR1 is LNHDA and CDR2 is SQIVND (reference sequence). The ends were cut back, 1 base at V and 8 bases at J, with 15 bases in the middle. The CDR3 DNA reads as TGTGCCAGTAGTATAGCGGCCTGGGGGAGGCAGCAGTACTTC. This encodes CASSIAAWGRQQYF.

The genes are TRBV9 and TRBJ2-2; D is unresolved. The germline V gene has CDR1 SGDLS and CDR2 YYNGEE. The V end was cut by 6 bases, the J end by 6 bases, with 15 bases between. This CDR3 is 14 amino acids long. This chain's CDR3 is CASMKGRASGELFF. CDR3 sequence (DNA): TGTGCCAGCATGAAGGGCCGGGCTTCCGGGGAGCTGTTTTTT. Full variable domain (remainder filled in from reference TRBV9 and TRBJ2-2): DSGVTQTPKHLITATGQRVTLRCSPRSGDLSVYWYQQSLDQGLQFLIQYYNGEERAKGNILERFSAQQFPDLHSELNLSSLELGDSALYFCASMKGRASGELFFGEGSRLTVL.

This rearrangement joins TRBV3-1 (or the pseudogene TRBV3-2) to TRBJ1-5; 7 nucleotides agree with TRBD1. CDR3 size: 20 residues. From germline, CDR1 is LGHDT and CDR2 YNNKEL (reference sequence). Trimming cost V 0 bases and J 0 bases; bases outside gene matches: 14. CDR3 loop: CASSQDRLGTAEHSNQPQHF. CDR3 DNA sequence: TGTGCCAGCAGCCAAGATCGTCTTGGGACAGCCGAACATAGCAATCAGCCCCAGCATTTT.

The chain carries TRBV9 and TRBJ2-3; 10 nucleotides match TRBD2. This CDR3 region has 15 residues. The germline V gene encodes CDR1 SGDLS and CDR2 YYNGEE. V lost 2 bases and J lost 5; bases outside the gene matches: 5. CDR3 DNA: TGTGCCAGCAGCGTCAGCGGGAGGGACGGAGATACGCAGTATTTT. This encodes CASSVSGRDGDTQYF.

This clone showed up just once. The chain carries TRBV5-1 and TRBJ2-6; D not resolved. The V end was cut by 4 bases, the J end by 0 bases, with 8 bases between. This CDR3 is built from 15 residues. The germline V gene has CDR1 SGHRS and CDR2 YFSETQ. The CDR3 loop is CASSATGSGANVLTF. The CDR3 DNA sequence: TGCGCCAGCAGCGCGACCGGCTCTGGGGCCAACGTCCTGACTTTC. The full variable domain, its missing parts supplied by reference TRBV5-1 and TRBJ2-6, is KAGVTQTPRYLIKTRGQQVTLSCSPISGHRSVSWYQQTPGQGLQFLFEYFSETQRNKGNFPGRFSGRQFSNSRSEMNVSTLELGDSALYLCASSATGSGANVLTFGAGSRLTVL.

This clone turned up a few times. The rearrangement links TRBV6-5 to TRBJ1-3; D gene unclear. The germline V and J ends were trimmed by 8 bases and 0 bases, with 5 bases remaining between them. The germline V gene encodes CDR1 MNHEY and CDR2 SVGAGI. The CDR3 loop spans 12 amino acids. The CDR3 bases are TGTGCCAGCCACAGCTCTGGAAACACCATATATTTT. As protein: CASHSSGNTIYF.

Here the CDR3 reads CASGRGAGEQYF. CDR3 coding DNA: TGTGCCAGCGGACGCGGAGCCGGGGAGCAGTACTTC. The rearrangement uses TRBV27 and TRBJ2-7; D unresolved. The CDR3 runs 12 residues. Deletions cut 8 bases from V and 7 bases from J, with 15 bases between. CDR1 MNHEY and CDR2 SMNVEV come from the germline V gene (reference sequence).

The genes are TRBV6-5 and TRBJ1-1, with TRBD1 matching over 7 bases. Trimming removed 5 bases from V and 2 bases from J; junction bases left unmatched: 2. The CDR3 is 13 amino acids. Germline CDR1 and CDR2: MNHEY and SVGAGI. CDR3 sequence (DNA): TGTGCCAGCAGTCGGGACAGTAACACTGAAGCTTTCTTT. It codes for CASSRDSNTEAFF.

This sequence joins TRBV27 and TRBJ2-7, with 10 bases matching TRBD2. J lost 3 bases, V lost 5 bases, and 4 bases had no gene match. Germline V gives CDR1 MNHEY, CDR2 SMNVEV (reference sequence). This CDR3 region has 14 residues. In nucleotides, the CDR3 is TGTGCCAGCAGTAGAGCGGGAGGGCTCTACGAGCAGTACTTC. Translation gives CASSRAGGLYEQYF.

The chain combines TRBV10-3 with TRBJ1-1; possibly TRBD1 for D (5 bases). The V and J ends lost 0 bases and 5 bases respectively, with 13 bases between them. The V gene's germline CDR1 is ENHRY and CDR2 SYGVKD. The CDR3 runs 15 residues. CDR3 in amino acids: CAISESRGLGTEAFF. The CDR3 nucleotides read TGTGCCATCAGTGAGTCAAGGGGCTTGGGGACTGAAGCTTTCTTT.

This sequence joins TRBV11-2 and TRBJ2-6; TRBD1 matches at 8 bases. CDR1 and CDR2 from the germline V gene are SGHAT and FQNNGV. The CDR3 length is 16 residues. V dropped 4 bases and J dropped 4; count of bases not matched to a gene: 6. CDR3 residues: CASSYPQGAGANVLTF. CDR3 coding DNA: TGTGCCAGCAGCTACCCGCAGGGGGCCGGGGCCAACGTCCTGACTTTC. The whole variable domain, filled in from reference TRBV11-2 and TRBJ2-6, reads EAGVAQSPRYKIIEKRQSVAFWCNPISGHATLYWYQQILGQGPKLLIQFQNNGVVDDSQLPKDRFSAERLKGVDSTLKIQPAKLEDSAVYLCASSYPQGAGANVLTFGAGSRLTVL.

This clone was observed a handful of times. The CDR3, as DNA: TGTGCCAGTCAGGGGGCGGAAGGCAATCAGCCCCAGCATTTT. Its translation: CASQGAEGNQPQHF. V and J are TRBV19 and TRBJ1-5; 8 bases line up with TRBD1. The germline V gene has CDR1 LNHDA and CDR2 SQIVND (reference sequence). The CDR3 is 14 amino acids. Trimming cost V 8 bases and J 2 bases; bases outside gene matches: 5.

The rearrangement joins TRBV4-2 to TRBJ2-7; D ambiguous. The CDR3 extends over 15 amino acids. The ends were cut back, 0 bases at V and 6 bases at J, with 15 bases in the middle. CDR1 is LGHNA and CDR2 is YNFKEQ in the germline V gene. Here the CDR3 DNA reads TGTGCCAGCAGCCAAGATTATTGGGTTGCAGGCGAGCAGTACTTC. Residues: CASSQDYWVAGEQYF.

The V and J genes are TRBV5-6 and TRBJ2-3; D not certain. Per germline, CDR1 SGHDT and CDR2 YYEEEE. This CDR3 spans 13 amino acids. Trimming pared 5 bases from V and 4 bases from J, leaving 11 bases between. DNA for the CDR3: TGTGCCAGCAGTCGGAACCGGGCAGATACGCAGTATTTT. Translated: CASSRNRADTQYF.

The rearrangement joins TRBV7-2 to TRBJ2-1, with D perhaps being TRBD1 or TRBD2 (5 bases each). The ends were cut back, 5 bases at V and 1 base at J, with 12 bases in the middle. Germline V lookup: CDR1 SGHTA, CDR2 FQGNSA. The length of the CDR3 is 15 residues. In DNA, the CDR3 is TGTGCCAGCAGCATCCGGGACGCATCCTACAATGAGCAGTTCTTC. Its translation is CASSIRDASYNEQFF.

The rearrangement links TRBV3-1 (or the pseudogene TRBV3-2) to TRBJ1-5, with a possible D match to TRBD1 (6 bases). Germline V lookup: CDR1 LGHDT, CDR2 YNNKEL (reference sequence). Trimming stripped 1 base from V and 8 bases from J, with 18 bases between. CDR3 length: 16 amino acids. The CDR3 is CASSQGNPTGREPQHF. In DNA, the CDR3 is TGTGCCAGCAGCCAAGGGAACCCGACAGGCAGGGAGCCCCAGCATTTT.

The CDR3 sequence: CASRVLPGGELFF. The CDR3 DNA reads as TGTGCCAGCAGAGTTTTACCCGGCGGGGAGCTGTTTTTT. The chain recombines TRBV6-4 with TRBJ2-2, with D unresolved. From germline, CDR1 is MRHNA and CDR2 SNTAGT. The CDR3 spans 13 residues. With 6 bases removed from V and 7 bases from J, the gap between germline ends came to 12 bases.

This clone was seen once. The chain joins TRBV15 to TRBJ2-4; D possibly corresponds to TRBD2 (7 bases). The germline V gene encodes CDR1 LNHNV and CDR2 YYDKDF (reference sequence). This CDR3 contains 17 residues. Trimming took off 0 bases at V and 0 bases at J, with 12 bases between the two ends. CDR3 coding DNA: TGTGCCACCAGCAGAGAGAGTAGGGGGGGAGCCAAAAACATTCAGTACTTC. This encodes CATSRESRGGAKNIQYF.